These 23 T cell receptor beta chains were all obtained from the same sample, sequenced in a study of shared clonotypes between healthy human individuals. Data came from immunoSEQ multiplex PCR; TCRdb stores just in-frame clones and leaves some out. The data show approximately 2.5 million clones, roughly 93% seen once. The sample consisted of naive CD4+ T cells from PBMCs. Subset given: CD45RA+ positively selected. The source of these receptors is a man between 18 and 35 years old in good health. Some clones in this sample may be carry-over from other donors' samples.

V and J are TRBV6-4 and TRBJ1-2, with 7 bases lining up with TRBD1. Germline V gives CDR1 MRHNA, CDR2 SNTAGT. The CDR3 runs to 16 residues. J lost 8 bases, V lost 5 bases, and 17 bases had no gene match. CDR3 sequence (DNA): TGTGCCAGCAGTCCCGGGCCAGAACAGGGGTTCATGGGCTACACCTTC. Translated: CASSPGPEQGFMGYTF.

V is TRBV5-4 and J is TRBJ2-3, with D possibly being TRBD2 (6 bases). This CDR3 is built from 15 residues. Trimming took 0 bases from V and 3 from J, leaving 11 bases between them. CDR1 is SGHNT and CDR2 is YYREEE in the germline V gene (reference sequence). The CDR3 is CASSLVTSLTDTQYF. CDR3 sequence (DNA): TGTGCCAGCAGCTTGGTGACTAGTTTGACAGATACGCAGTATTTT. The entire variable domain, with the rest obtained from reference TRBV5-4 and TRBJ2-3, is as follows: ETGVTQSPTHLIKTRGQQVTLRCSSQSGHNTVSWYQQALGQGPQFIFQYYREEENGRGNFPPRFSGLQFPNYSSELNVNALELDDSALYLCASSLVTSLTDTQYFGPGTRLTVL.

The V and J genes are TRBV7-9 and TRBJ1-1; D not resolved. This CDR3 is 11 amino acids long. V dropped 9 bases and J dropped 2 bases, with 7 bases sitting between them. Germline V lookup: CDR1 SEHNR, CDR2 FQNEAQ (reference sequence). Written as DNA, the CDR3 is TGTGCCAGTACTCCCAACACTGAAGCTTTCTTT. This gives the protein CASTPNTEAFF.

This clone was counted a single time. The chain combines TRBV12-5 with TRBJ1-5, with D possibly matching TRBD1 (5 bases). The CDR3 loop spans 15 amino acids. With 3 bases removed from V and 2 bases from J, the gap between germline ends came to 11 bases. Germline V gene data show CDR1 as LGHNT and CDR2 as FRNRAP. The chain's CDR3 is CASGLGVGGNQPQHF. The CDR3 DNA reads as TGTGCTAGTGGTTTAGGGGTGGGCGGCAATCAGCCCCAGCATTTT.

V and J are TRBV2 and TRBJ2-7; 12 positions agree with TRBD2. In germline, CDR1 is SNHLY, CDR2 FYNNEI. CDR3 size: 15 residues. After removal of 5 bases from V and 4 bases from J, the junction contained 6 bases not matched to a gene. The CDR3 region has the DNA TGTGCCAGCAGTCTCCGGACTAGCGGGATGTACGAGCAGTACTTC. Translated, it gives CASSLRTSGMYEQYF.

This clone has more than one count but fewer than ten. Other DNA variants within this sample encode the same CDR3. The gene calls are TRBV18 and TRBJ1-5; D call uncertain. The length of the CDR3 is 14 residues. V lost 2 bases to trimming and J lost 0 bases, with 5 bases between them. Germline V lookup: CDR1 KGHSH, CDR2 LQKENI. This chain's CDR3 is CASSPADSNQPQHF. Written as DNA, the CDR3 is TGTGCCAGCTCACCAGCAGATAGCAATCAGCCCCAGCATTTT.

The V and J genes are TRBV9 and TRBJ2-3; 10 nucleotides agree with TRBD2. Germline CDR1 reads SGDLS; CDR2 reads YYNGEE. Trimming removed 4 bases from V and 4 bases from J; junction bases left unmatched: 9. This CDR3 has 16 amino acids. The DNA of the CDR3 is TGTGCCAGCAGCTATCTAGCGGGAGATCCGCCAGATACGCAGTATTTT. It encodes CASSYLAGDPPDTQYF.

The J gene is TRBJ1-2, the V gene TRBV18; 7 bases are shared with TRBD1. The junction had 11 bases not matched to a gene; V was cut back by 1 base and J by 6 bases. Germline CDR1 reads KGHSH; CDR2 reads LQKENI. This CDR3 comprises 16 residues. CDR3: CASSPRGQTPRDGYTF. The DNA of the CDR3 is TGTGCCAGCTCACCACGGGGACAGACCCCGCGGGATGGCTACACCTTC.

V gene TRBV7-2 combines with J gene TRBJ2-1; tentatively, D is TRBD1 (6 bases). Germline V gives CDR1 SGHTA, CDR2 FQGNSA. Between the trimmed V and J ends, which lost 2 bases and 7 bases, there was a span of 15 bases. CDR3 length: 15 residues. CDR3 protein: CASSLTGPGVNEQFF. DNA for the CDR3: TGTGCCAGCAGCTTAACAGGGCCAGGGGTGAATGAGCAGTTCTTC.

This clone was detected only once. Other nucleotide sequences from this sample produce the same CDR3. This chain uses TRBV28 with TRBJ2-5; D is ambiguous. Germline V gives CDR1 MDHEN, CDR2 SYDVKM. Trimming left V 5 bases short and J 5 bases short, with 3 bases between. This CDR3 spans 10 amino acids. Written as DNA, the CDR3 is TGTGCCAGCAGTGGTGAGACCCAGTACTTC. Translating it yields CASSGETQYF.

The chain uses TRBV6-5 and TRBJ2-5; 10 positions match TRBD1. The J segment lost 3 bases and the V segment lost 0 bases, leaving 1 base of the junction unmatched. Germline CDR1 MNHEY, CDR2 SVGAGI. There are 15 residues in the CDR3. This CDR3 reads CASSYSGTGEETQYF. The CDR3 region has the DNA TGTGCCAGCAGTTACTCAGGGACAGGGGAAGAGACCCAGTACTTC.

CDR3 bases: TGCAGCGTTGGGGCTAGCGGAAGTTCTAGCACAGATACGCAGTATTTT. Residues: CSVGASGSSSTDTQYF. The chain couples TRBV29-1 to TRBJ2-3; 7 bases are a match to TRBD2. The CDR3 consists of 16 residues. CDR1 and CDR2 from the germline V gene are SQVTM and ANQGSEA. Trimming cost V 4 bases and J 0 bases; bases outside gene matches: 10.

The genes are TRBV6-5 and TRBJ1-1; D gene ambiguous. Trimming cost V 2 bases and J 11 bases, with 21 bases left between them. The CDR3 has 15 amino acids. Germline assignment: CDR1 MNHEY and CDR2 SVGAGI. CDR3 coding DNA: TGTGCCAGCAGTTACGGCCAGGCGGCTTCTTGGCGGGCTTTCTTT. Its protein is CASSYGQAASWRAFF.

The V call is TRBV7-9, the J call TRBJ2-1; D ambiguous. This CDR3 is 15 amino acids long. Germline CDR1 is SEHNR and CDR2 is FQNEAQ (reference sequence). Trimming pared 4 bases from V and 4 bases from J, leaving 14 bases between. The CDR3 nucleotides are TGTGCCAGCAGCTACACCCGAGCTGGGTACAATGAGCAGTTCTTC. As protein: CASSYTRAGYNEQFF. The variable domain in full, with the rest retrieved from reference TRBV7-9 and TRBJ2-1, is DTGVSQNPRHKITKRGQNVTFRCDPISEHNRLYWYRQTLGQGPEFLTYFQNEAQLEKSRLLSDRFSAERPKGSFSTLEIQRTEQGDSAMYLCASSYTRAGYNEQFFGPGTRLTVL.

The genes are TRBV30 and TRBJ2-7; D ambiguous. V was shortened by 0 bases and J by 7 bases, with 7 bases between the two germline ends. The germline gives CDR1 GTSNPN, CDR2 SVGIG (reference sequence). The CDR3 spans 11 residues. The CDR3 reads CAWSVGGEQYF. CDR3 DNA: TGTGCCTGGAGTGTAGGTGGGGAGCAGTACTTC.

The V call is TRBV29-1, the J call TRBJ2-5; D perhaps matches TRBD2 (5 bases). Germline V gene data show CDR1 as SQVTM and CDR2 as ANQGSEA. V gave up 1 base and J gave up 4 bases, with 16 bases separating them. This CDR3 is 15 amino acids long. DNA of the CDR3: TGCAGCGTTGAAGCCGGCCCCAGCGAGGGAGAGACCCAGTACTTC. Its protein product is CSVEAGPSEGETQYF.

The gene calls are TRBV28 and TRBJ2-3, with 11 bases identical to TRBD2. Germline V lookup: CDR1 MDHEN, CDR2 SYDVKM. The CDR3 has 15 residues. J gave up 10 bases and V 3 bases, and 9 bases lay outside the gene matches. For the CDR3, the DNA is TGTGCCAGCAGTTTTCCGTCCGGGACTAGCGGACCGCAGTATTTT. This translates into CASSFPSGTSGPQYF.

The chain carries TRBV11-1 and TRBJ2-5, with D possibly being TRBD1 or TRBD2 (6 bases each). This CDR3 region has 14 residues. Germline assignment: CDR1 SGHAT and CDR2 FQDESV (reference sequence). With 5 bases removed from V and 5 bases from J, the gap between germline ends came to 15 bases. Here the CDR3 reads CASSPSGARETQYF. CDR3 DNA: TGTGCCAGCAGCCCGTCGGGGGCTCGGGAGACCCAGTACTTC. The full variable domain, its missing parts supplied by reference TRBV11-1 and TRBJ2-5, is EAEVAQSPRYKITEKSQAVAFWCDPISGHATLYWYRQILGQGPELLVQFQDESVVDDSQLPKDRFSAERLKGVDSTLKIQPAELGDSAMYLCASSPSGARETQYFGPGTRLLVL.

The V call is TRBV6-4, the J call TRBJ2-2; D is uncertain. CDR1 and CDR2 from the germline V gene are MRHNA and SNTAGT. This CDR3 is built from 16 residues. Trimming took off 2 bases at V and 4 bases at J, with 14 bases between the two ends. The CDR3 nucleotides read TGTGCCAGCAGTGACCGGCCACAACCCGGCACCGGGGAGCTGTTTTTT. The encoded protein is CASSDRPQPGTGELFF.

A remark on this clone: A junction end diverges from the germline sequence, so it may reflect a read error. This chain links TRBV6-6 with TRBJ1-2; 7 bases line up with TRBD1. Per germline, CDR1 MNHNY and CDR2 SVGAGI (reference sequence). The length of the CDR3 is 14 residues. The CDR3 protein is CASSHSGGAAGYTF. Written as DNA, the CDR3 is TGTGCCAGCAGTCACTCAGGGGGGGCTGCTGGCTACACCTTC.

The CDR3 bases are TGTGCCAGCAGCTTAAGGGGCAGGGGGAGAGTCGAGCAGTACTTC. Its protein is CASSLRGRGRVEQYF. The rearrangement links TRBV5-6 to TRBJ2-7; 7 bases fit TRBD1. The trim removed 2 bases at V and 6 bases at J, leaving 11 bases unmatched. This CDR3 has 15 amino acids. The germline CDR1 and CDR2 sequences are SGHDT and YYEEEE.

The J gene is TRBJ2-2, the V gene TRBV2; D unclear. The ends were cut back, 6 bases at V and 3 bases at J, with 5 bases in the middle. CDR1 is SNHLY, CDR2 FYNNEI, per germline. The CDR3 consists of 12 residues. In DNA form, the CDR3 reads TGTGCCAGCAGCTTGCACACCGGGGAGCTGTTTTTT. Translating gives CASSLHTGELFF.

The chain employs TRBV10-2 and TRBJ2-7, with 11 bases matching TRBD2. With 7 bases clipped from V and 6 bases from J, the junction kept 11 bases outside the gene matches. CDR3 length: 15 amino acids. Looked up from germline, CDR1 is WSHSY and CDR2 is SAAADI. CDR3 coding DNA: TGCGCCAGCAACCTACTAGCGGGAGTTTATGCCGAGCAGTACTTC. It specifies CASNLLAGVYAEQYF.